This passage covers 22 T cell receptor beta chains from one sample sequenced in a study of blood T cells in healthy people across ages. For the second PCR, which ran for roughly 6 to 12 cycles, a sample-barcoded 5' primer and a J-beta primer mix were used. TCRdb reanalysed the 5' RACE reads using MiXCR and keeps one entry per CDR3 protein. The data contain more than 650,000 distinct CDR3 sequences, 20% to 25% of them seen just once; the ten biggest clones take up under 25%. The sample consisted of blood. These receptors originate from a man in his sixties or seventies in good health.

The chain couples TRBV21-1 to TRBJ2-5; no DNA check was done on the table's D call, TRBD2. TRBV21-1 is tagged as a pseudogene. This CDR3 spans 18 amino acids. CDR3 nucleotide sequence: TGTGCCAGCAGCTCTACGGAAGGGCGGGAGGGATACCAAGAGACCCAGTACTTC. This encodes CASSSTEGREGYQETQYF.

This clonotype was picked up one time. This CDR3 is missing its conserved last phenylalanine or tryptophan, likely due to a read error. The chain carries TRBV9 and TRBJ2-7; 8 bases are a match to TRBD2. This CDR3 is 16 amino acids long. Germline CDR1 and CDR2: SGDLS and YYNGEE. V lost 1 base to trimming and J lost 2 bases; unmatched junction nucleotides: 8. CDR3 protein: CASSVTGTSSAYEQYL. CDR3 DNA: TGTGCCAGCAGCGTAACCGGGACTAGTTCAGCCTACGAGCAGTACCTC.

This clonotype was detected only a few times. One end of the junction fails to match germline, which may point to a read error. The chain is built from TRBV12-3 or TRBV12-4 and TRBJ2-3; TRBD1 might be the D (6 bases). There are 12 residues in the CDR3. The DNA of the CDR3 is TGTGCCAGCAGTTTACACAGGGAGACGCGGTATTTT. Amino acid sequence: CASSLHRETRYF.

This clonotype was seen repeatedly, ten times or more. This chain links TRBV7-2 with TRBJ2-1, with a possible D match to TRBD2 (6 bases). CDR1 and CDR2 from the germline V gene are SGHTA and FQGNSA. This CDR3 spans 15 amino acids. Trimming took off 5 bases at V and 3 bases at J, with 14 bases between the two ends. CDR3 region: CASSPASVLYNEQFF. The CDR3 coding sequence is TGTGCCAGCAGCCCCGCTAGCGTTCTCTACAATGAGCAGTTCTTC.

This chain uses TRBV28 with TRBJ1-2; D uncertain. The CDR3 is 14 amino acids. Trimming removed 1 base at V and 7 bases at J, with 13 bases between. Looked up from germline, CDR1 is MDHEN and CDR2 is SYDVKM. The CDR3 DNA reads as TGTGCCAGCAGTTTATCCGACGGAGGCATTGGCTACACCTTC. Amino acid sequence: CASSLSDGGIGYTF.

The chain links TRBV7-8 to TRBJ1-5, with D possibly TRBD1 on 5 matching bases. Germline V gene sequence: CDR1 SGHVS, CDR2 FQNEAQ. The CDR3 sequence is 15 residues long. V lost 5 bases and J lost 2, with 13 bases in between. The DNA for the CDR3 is TGTGCCAGCAGCCCGACAGAGGCGGGCAATCAGCCCCAGCATTTT. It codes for CASSPTEAGNQPQHF.

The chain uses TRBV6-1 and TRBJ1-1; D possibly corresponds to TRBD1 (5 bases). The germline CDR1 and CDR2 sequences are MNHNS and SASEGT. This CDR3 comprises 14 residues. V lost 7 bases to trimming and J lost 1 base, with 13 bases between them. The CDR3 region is CASTLDIPNTEAFF. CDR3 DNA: TGTGCCAGCACCCTGGACATCCCGAACACTGAAGCTTTCTTT.

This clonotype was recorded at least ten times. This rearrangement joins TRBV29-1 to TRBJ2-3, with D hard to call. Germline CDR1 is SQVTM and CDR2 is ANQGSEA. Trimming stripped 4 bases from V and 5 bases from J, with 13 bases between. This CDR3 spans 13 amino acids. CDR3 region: CSVVGPVRDTQYF. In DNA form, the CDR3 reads TGCAGCGTTGTCGGGCCAGTTAGAGATACGCAGTATTTT.

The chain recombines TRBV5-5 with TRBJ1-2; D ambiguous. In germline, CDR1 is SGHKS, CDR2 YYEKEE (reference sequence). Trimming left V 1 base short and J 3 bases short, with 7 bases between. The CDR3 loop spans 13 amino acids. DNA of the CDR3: TGTGCCAGCAGCTTGACACCAGACTATGGCTACACCTTC. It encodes CASSLTPDYGYTF.

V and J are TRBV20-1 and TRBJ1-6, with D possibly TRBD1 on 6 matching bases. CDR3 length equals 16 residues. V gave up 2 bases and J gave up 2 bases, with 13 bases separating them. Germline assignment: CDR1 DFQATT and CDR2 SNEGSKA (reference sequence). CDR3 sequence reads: CSARPTGGPYNSPLHF. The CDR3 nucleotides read TGCAGTGCTAGACCCACCGGGGGCCCCTATAATTCACCCCTCCACTTT.

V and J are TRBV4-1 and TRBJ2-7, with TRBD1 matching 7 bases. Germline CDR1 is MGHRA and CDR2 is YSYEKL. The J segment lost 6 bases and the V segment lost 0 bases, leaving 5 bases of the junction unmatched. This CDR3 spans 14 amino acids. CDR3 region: CASSQDSQGLEQYF. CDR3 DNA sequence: TGCGCCAGCAGCCAAGATTCACAGGGGCTCGAGCAGTACTTC.

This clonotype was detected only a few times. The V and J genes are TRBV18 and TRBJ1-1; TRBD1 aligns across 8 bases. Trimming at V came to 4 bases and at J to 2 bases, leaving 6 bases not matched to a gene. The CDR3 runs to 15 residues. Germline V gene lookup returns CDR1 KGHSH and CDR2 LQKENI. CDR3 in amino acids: CASSLVRGPNTEAFF. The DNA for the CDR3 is TGTGCCAGCTCACTCGTCAGGGGGCCAAACACTGAAGCTTTCTTT.

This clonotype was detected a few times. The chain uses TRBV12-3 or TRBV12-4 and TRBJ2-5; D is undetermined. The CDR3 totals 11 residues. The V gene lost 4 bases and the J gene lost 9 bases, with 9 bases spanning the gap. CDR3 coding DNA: TGTGCCAGCAGTTCCGGAAGCGCCCAGTACTTC. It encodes CASSSGSAQYF.

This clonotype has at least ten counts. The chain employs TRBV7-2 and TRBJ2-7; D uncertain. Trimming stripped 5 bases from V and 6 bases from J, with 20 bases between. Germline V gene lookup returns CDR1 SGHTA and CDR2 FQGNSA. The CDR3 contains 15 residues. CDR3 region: CASSTPSTTTGEQYF. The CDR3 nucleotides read TGTGCCAGCAGCACCCCCTCCACTACTACGGGCGAGCAGTACTTC.

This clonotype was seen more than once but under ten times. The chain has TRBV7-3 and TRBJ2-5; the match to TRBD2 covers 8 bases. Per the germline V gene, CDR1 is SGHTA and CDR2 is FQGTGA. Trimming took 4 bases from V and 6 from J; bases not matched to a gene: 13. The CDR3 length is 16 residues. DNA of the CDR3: TGTGCCAGCAGCTCGAGAGGAACGGGAGGGTCAAAGACCCAGTACTTC. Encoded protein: CASSSRGTGGSKTQYF.

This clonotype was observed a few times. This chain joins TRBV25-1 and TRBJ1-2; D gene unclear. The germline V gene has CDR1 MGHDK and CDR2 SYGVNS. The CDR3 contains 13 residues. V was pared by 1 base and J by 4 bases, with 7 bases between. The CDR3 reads CASSESTLYGYTF. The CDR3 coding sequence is TGTGCCAGCAGTGAATCCACCCTCTATGGCTACACCTTC.

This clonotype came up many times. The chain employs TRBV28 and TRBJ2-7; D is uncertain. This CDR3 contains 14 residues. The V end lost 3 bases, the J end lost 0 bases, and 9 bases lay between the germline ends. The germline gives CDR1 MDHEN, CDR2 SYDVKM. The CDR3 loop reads CASSLIPDSYEQYF. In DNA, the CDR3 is TGTGCCAGCAGTTTGATCCCAGACTCCTACGAGCAGTACTTC. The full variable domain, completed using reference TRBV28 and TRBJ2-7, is DVKVTQSSRYLVKRTGEKVFLECVQDMDHENMFWYRQDPGLGLRLIYFSYDVKMKEKGDIPEGYSVSREKKERFSLILESASTNQTSMYLCASSLIPDSYEQYFGPGTRLTVT.

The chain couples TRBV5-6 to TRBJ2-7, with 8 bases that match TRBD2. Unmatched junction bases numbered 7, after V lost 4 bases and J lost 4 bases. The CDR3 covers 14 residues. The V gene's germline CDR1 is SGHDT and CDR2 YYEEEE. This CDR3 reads CASSEEREPYEQYF. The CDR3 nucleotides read TGTGCCAGCAGCGAGGAGCGGGAGCCTTACGAGCAGTACTTC.

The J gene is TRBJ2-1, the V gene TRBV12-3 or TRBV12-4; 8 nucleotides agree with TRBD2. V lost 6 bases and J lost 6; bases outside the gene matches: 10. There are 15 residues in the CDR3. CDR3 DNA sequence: TGTGCCAGCAGCTCGAGCGGGAGCTACGGCAATGAGCAGTTCTTC. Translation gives CASSSSGSYGNEQFF.

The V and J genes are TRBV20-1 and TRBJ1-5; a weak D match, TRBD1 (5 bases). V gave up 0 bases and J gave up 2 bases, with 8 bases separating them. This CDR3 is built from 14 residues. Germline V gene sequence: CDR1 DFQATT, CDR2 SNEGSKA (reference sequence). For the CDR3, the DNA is TGCAGTGCTAGAGATGGAGGGGGCAATCAGCCCCAGCATTTT. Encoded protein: CSARDGGGNQPQHF.

The CDR3 DNA follows: TGCAGTGCCTCCGACCACGGCTATGGCTACACCTTC. This gives the protein CSASDHGYGYTF. This chain links TRBV20-1 with TRBJ1-2, with D uncertain. Germline loops: CDR1 DFQATT, CDR2 SNEGSKA (reference sequence). The ends were cut back, 6 bases at V and 4 bases at J, with 12 bases in the middle. The length of the CDR3 is 12 residues.

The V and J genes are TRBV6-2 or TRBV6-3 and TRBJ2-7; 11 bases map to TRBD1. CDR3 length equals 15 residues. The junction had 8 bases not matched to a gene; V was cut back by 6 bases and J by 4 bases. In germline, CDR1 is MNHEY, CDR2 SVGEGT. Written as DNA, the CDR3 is TGTGCCAGCAGAGAACGGGACAGGGGGGAATACGAGCAGTACTTC. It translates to CASRERDRGEYEQYF.